This TCR beta chain appears in the sequencing data of a study of TIL therapy for anti-PD-1-resistant metastatic lung cancer. Study background: Half of patients were current or former smokers.

This sample's time point: pre-treatment sample, taken before nivolumab and TIL therapy. The trim removed 8 bases at V and 7 bases at J, leaving 15 bases unmatched. The CDR3 consists of 15 residues. Germline assignment: CDR1 SSHAT and CDR2 FNYEAQ (reference sequence). The libraries were made with immunoSEQ v3. The table came from immunoSEQ multiplex PCR; TCRdb's copy has only in-frame clones and leaves some out. The sample lists some 57,000 clones, around 86% occurring once. This clonotype was sampled from a person aged 25 to 80 with non-small cell lung cancer. Sequenced here: blood, sampled at baseline. The chain has TRBV7-7 and TRBJ2-3, with 7 nucleotides matching TRBD2. Here the CDR3 reads CASADGGSGANTQYF. CDR3 sequence (DNA): TGTGCCAGCGCGGACGGCGGGAGTGGTGCTAATACGCAGTATTTT.